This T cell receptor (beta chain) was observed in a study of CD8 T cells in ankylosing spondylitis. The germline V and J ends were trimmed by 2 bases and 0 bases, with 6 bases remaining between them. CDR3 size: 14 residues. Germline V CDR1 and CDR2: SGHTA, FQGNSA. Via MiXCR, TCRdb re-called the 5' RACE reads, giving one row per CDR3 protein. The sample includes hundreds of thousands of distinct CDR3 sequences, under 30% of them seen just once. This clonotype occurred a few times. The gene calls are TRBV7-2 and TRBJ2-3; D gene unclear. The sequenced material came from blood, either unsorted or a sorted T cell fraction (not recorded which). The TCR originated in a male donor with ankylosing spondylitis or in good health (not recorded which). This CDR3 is CASSLMHSTDTQYF. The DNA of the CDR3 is TGTGCCAGCAGCTTAATGCACAGCACAGATACGCAGTATTTT.